A selection of T cell receptor beta chains follows, all from one sample in a study of blood T cell repertoires in COVID-19. This table comes from immunoSEQ multiplex PCR, and its TCRdb copy is limited to in-frame clones, with some not included. The sample records about 130,000 clones, around 74% being singletons. Specimen: peripheral blood. The receptors stem from an older man with COVID-19, enrolled during active disease. Both conserved end residues are part of each CDR3.

v_gene: TRBV6-1; j_gene: TRBJ2-3; CDR3aa: CASSFRDSLNF
v_gene: TRBV6-2/TRBV6-3; j_gene: TRBJ2-2; CDR3aa: CASSYSPGRGTTGELFF
v_gene: TRBV2; j_gene: TRBJ1-2; CDR3aa: CASSTTGGYGYTF
v_gene: TRBV7-9; j_gene: TRBJ2-1; CDR3aa: CASSTGLAGGYPYNEQFF
v_gene: TRBV4-1; j_gene: TRBJ2-7; CDR3aa: CASSQVSSGIYEQYF
v_gene: TRBV5-1; j_gene: TRBJ1-1; CDR3aa: CASSLAAGVETEAFF
v_gene: TRBV3-1/TRBV3-2; j_gene: TRBJ1-1; CDR3aa: CASSLTGDTEAFF
v_gene: TRBV5-5; j_gene: TRBJ1-4; CDR3aa: CASTLGAALNEKLFF
v_gene: TRBV5-5; j_gene: TRBJ2-3; CDR3aa: CASSPRWAANLLTTDTQYF
v_gene: TRBV11-2; j_gene: TRBJ2-3; CDR3aa: CASSIWTAGTFTDTQYF
v_gene: TRBV7-2; j_gene: TRBJ2-5; CDR3aa: CASSLAGSGKETQYF
v_gene: TRBV6-1; j_gene: TRBJ2-1; CDR3aa: CASSEAMGLARYNEQFF
v_gene: TRBV7-8; j_gene: TRBJ2-7; CDR3aa: CASSPLWSSYEQYF
v_gene: TRBV18; j_gene: TRBJ1-2; CDR3aa: CASSPRREPPGSYTF